The present T cell receptor (beta chain) was sequenced within a study of regulatory T cells in long-lasting Graves disease. For TCR beta, libraries came from iRepertoire HTBI primers and Arm-PCR of CDR3 regions. TCRdb re-analysed the multiplex PCR reads in MiXCR, keeping a single row per CDR3 protein. There are hundreds of thousands of distinct CDR3 sequences in the sample; about 17% occur only once, and about 10% lies in the top ten. This clonotype has only a few counts. An end of the junction differs from the germline gene, which may be a read error. Time point in this sample: newly diagnosed GD, antithyroid drugs for less than 3 months. Researchers made the TCR library from RNA that was extracted from PBMCs. CDR3 length: 13 residues. Germline CDR1 reads MNHNS; CDR2 reads SASEGT. The same sample was also used in a study of T cells in Graves' hyperthyroidism and ophthalmopathy. From that paper: The study based diagnoses on clinical symptoms, serum thyroxine and TRAb, thyroid ultrasound and orbital computed tomography.

The sample consisted of peripheral blood mononuclear cells (PBMCs), taken at new diagnosis, from a patient treated with antithyroid drugs. This clonotype was sampled from a woman aged 25 to 45 with Graves disease. V usage is TRBV6-1 and J usage is TRBJ1-2; TRBD1 is a possible D gene (6 bases). In DNA, the CDR3 is TGTGCCAGCAGTACAGACAGGACCTATGACTACACCTTC. Its protein is CASSTDRTYDYTF.